Listed below are T cell receptor beta chains from one sample, sequenced in a study of cytomegalovirus exposure and HLA in healthy donors. Profiling relied on immunoSEQ multiplex PCR, and the TCRdb table lists in-frame clones only, not all of them. The table includes 150,000 to 200,000 clones, roughly 86% detected once. Input material: PBMCs. These receptors originate from a woman under 30 in good health and CMV-seropositive. Both conserved end residues are part of each CDR3.

V gene: TRBV19; J gene: TRBJ1-1; CDR3 protein: CASTPGQGSTEAFF
V gene: TRBV10-3; J gene: TRBJ2-2; CDR3 protein: CATQGGAGELFF
V gene: TRBV28; J gene: TRBJ1-2; CDR3 protein: CASSLPLGGNYGYTF
V gene: TRBV9; J gene: TRBJ2-5; CDR3 protein: CASSPGGTNQETQYF
V gene: TRBV5-1; J gene: TRBJ2-5; CDR3 protein: CASSSGQGGRETQYF
V gene: TRBV4-3; J gene: TRBJ2-3; CDR3 protein: CASSQGQRADTQYF
V gene: TRBV4-1; J gene: TRBJ1-1; CDR3 protein: CASSQTRTGGTEAFF
V gene: TRBV19; J gene: TRBJ2-7; CDR3 protein: CASSIEGGAEQYF
V gene: TRBV6-6; J gene: TRBJ2-5; CDR3 protein: CATRDSQETQYF
V gene: TRBV7-9; J gene: TRBJ1-5; CDR3 protein: CASSSTDIRNQPQHF
V gene: TRBV28; J gene: TRBJ1-3; CDR3 protein: CASSRQFGNTIYF
V gene: TRBV11-3; J gene: TRBJ2-2; CDR3 protein: CASSLETGTGGFGELFF
V gene: TRBV27; J gene: TRBJ1-1; CDR3 protein: CASSLWAHTEAFF
V gene: TRBV10-3; J gene: TRBJ1-4; CDR3 protein: CAISPDRASNEKLFF
V gene: TRBV7-8; J gene: TRBJ2-1; CDR3 protein: CASSLASTSGRDYNEQFF
V gene: TRBV29-1; J gene: TRBJ2-5; CDR3 protein: CSVGFRGRETQYF
V gene: TRBV6-1; J gene: TRBJ2-3; CDR3 protein: CASSGAPALIATRTDTQYF
V gene: TRBV30; J gene: TRBJ1-1; CDR3 protein: CAWEGAVEAFF
V gene: TRBV4-1; J gene: TRBJ2-1; CDR3 protein: CASSQERTSNEQFF
V gene: TRBV7-9; J gene: TRBJ1-1; CDR3 protein: CASSSGQGNTEAFF
V gene: TRBV9; J gene: TRBJ1-2; CDR3 protein: CASSPSGPNYGYTF
V gene: TRBV30; J gene: TRBJ1-3; CDR3 protein: CAWSVRWTFGNTIYF
V gene: TRBV15; J gene: TRBJ2-3; CDR3 protein: CATSKPSTDTQYF
V gene: TRBV6-5; J gene: TRBJ2-5; CDR3 protein: CASSRGGGRETQYF
V gene: TRBV28; J gene: TRBJ1-5; CDR3 protein: CASSSPTGRNQPQHF
V gene: TRBV2; J gene: TRBJ1-4; CDR3 protein: CASRAGTGLEKLFF
V gene: TRBV10-2; J gene: TRBJ2-7; CDR3 protein: CASSGRDGAYEQYF
V gene: TRBV6-5; J gene: TRBJ1-5; CDR3 protein: CASSRTYSNQPQHF
V gene: TRBV16; J gene: TRBJ2-4; CDR3 protein: CASSPPGLAGVGAKNIQYF
V gene: TRBV6-4; J gene: TRBJ2-3; CDR3 protein: CASSDSPGGSTDTQYF
V gene: TRBV5-1; J gene: TRBJ2-3; CDR3 protein: CASGDETSTPLLGQYF
V gene: TRBV5-4; J gene: TRBJ1-2; CDR3 protein: CASSSPADRVAYGYTF
V gene: TRBV7-6; J gene: TRBJ2-2; CDR3 protein: CASSLSASGRANTGELFF
V gene: TRBV6-5; J gene: TRBJ2-7; CDR3 protein: CASSYRAGPYEQYF
V gene: TRBV19; J gene: TRBJ2-3; CDR3 protein: CASSIDRDRVTDTQYF
V gene: TRBV5-1; J gene: TRBJ2-5; CDR3 protein: CASSPRTGGAESETQYF
V gene: TRBV10-1; J gene: TRBJ2-1; CDR3 protein: CASSPIPSSYNEQFF
V gene: TRBV12-5; J gene: TRBJ1-4; CDR3 protein: CASGLALGGGREKLFF
V gene: TRBV5-6; J gene: TRBJ2-7; CDR3 protein: CASDGQGRVPGYEQYF
V gene: TRBV6-7; J gene: TRBJ2-7; CDR3 protein: CASGGLSYEQYF
V gene: TRBV5-5; J gene: TRBJ1-1; CDR3 protein: CASSFDRGNTEAFF
V gene: TRBV4-2; J gene: TRBJ2-4; CDR3 protein: CASSQRSGDIQYF